This T cell receptor (beta chain) is drawn from a study of beta chain features in type 1 diabetes. Study overall: Age and gender were similar between patients and healthy donors, as were cell yields.

From germline, CDR1 is GTSNPN and CDR2 SVGIG (reference sequence). The CDR3 sequence is 10 residues long. Trimming took 1 base from V and 13 from J, leaving 10 bases between them. Study outcomes and limitations: The study found that naive, central memory and Treg TCRB repertoires appeared more similar in patients than in healthy donors.

Notes on this clone: Its antigen is unidentified.

Researchers reported sorting CD4+ naive, central memory, regulatory and stem cell-like memory cells via CD45RO/CCR7/CD25/CD127/CD95/CD27. Investigators reverse transcribed all isolated RNA, so they sequenced expressed TCRB transcripts. Assay: immunoSEQ multiplex PCR; the TCRdb copy retains only in-frame clones and omits some. The sample consists of 240,000 or so clones, roughly two thirds of them appearing once. The receptor comes from a man younger than 40 in good health. The sequenced sample was naive CD4+ T cells from blood. The genes are TRBV30 and TRBJ1-1, with unresolved D. The CDR3 bases are TGTGCCTGGAGTGGACCCCATGTTTTCTTT. The encoded protein is CAWSGPHVFF.